These 9 T cell receptor beta chains share one sample of origin, sequenced in a study of OX40 agonist ivuxolimab in advanced cancers. TCRdb keeps only in-frame clones here, not all; method: immunoSEQ multiplex PCR. The repertoire holds approximately 35,000 clones, with around nine tenths as singletons. Material: CD4+ or CD8+ T cells sorted from blood, obtained in a trial of the OX40 agonist ivuxolimab. The receptor set was obtained from an adult with an advanced solid tumor such as melanoma, head and neck, liver or kidney cancer.

The V and J genes are TRBV5-6 and TRBJ2-7; TRBD1 aligns across 9 bases. From germline, CDR1 is SGHDT and CDR2 YYEEEE. V dropped 4 bases and J dropped 7; count of bases not matched to a gene: 6. This CDR3 is 13 amino acids long. CDR3 DNA: TGTGCCAGCAGCAGGGGACAGGGATGGGAGCAGTACTTC. Translated, it gives CASSRGQGWEQYF.

This chain links TRBV5-8 with TRBJ2-1; no firm D call. CDR3 length: 16 amino acids. Trimming removed 7 bases at V and 8 bases at J, with 25 bases between. The germline gives CDR1 SGHTS, CDR2 YDEGEE. The CDR3 DNA follows: TGTGCCAGCCGTGCTACCCGTACTAAAGTAGGCGATGAGCAGTTCTTC. Its translation is CASRATRTKVGDEQFF.

This chain joins TRBV6-9 and TRBJ2-7; D uncertain. Trimming stripped 3 bases from V and 0 bases from J, with 6 bases between. The CDR3 sequence is 13 residues long. Germline V gene lookup returns CDR1 MNHGY and CDR2 SVAAGI. In DNA form, the CDR3 reads TGTGCCAGCAGTTACGGGCCCTCCTACGAGCAGTACTTC. Translating gives CASSYGPSYEQYF.

The chain combines TRBV14 with TRBJ1-6; D gene ambiguous. V was shortened by 4 bases and J by 9 bases, with 10 bases between the two germline ends. CDR1 and CDR2 from the germline V gene are SGHDN and FVKESK. The CDR3 is 13 amino acids. The CDR3 sequence is CASSPTNTSPLHF. Here the CDR3 DNA reads TGTGCCAGCAGCCCCACTAACACTTCACCCCTCCACTTT.

The chain is built from TRBV4-1 and TRBJ2-1, with TRBD2 matching 9 bases. CDR3 size: 13 residues. V gave up 2 bases and J gave up 13 bases; unmatched junction bases: 6. The V gene's germline CDR1 is MGHRA and CDR2 YSYEKL. This CDR3 is CASSQHLAGRQFF. The CDR3 DNA reads TGCGCCAGCAGCCAACACCTAGCGGGACGCCAGTTCTTC.

The J gene is TRBJ2-1, the V gene TRBV11-3; possibly TRBD1 or TRBD2 for D (5 bases each). The CDR3 is made up of 12 amino acids. Germline CDR1 is SGHNT and CDR2 is YENEEA. Trimming left V 5 bases short and J 9 bases short, with 11 bases between. This CDR3 reads CASSHRDPEQFF. The CDR3 DNA reads TGTGCCAGCAGCCATCGGGACCCTGAGCAGTTCTTC. Full variable domain (remainder filled in from reference TRBV11-3 and TRBJ2-1): EAGVVQSPRYKIIEKKQPVAFWCNPISGHNTLYWYLQNLGQGPELLIRYENEEAVDDSQLPKDRFSAERLKGVDSTLKIQPAELGDSAVYLCASSHRDPEQFFGPGTRLTVL.

V usage is TRBV4-1 and J usage is TRBJ2-7, with a tentative D call TRBD1 (7 bases). With 0 bases removed from V and 5 bases from J, the gap between germline ends came to 14 bases. The CDR3 extends over 15 amino acids. Germline CDR1 is MGHRA and CDR2 is YSYEKL. The CDR3 here is CASSQDGGGYNEQYF. In DNA form, the CDR3 reads TGCGCCAGCAGCCAAGATGGAGGGGGCTACAACGAGCAGTACTTC.

The rearrangement uses TRBV29-1 and TRBJ2-1, with TRBD2 identical over 14 bases. CDR3 length equals 13 residues. The germline V gene has CDR1 SQVTM and CDR2 ANQGSEA. Losses at the gene ends were 8 bases for V and 7 bases for J; bases not matched to a gene: 4. The CDR3 DNA follows: TGCAGCCAAGGACTAGCGGGAGGAAATGAGCAGTTCTTC. This encodes CSQGLAGGNEQFF.

The chain links TRBV19 to TRBJ1-1; D is possibly TRBD1 (5 bases). Germline V gene sequence: CDR1 LNHDA, CDR2 SQIVND (reference sequence). This CDR3 is 12 amino acids long. V was trimmed by 8 bases and J by 4 bases, leaving 11 bases between them. This CDR3 reads CASAPGGTEAFF. CDR3 bases: TGTGCCAGTGCCCCGGGGGGCACTGAAGCTTTCTTT. Full variable domain (remainder filled in from reference TRBV19 and TRBJ1-1): DGGITQSPKYLFRKEGQNVTLSCEQNLNHDAMYWYRQDPGQGLRLIYYSQIVNDFQKGDIAEGYSVSREKKESFPLTVTSAQKNPTAFYLCASAPGGTEAFFGQGTRLTVV.